Presented here are 12 T cell receptor beta chains from one specimen sequenced in a study of blood T cell repertoires in COVID-19 (dated by TCRdb to the early 2020s). Library creation used the immunoSEQ multiplex PCR assay. TCRdb mirrors the immuneACCESS table, restricted to in-frame sequences. Some clones are absent from its copies; in checked studies, under half trace to an unresolved V gene, and the reason for the others is unknown. This sample holds some 43,000 clones; over 65% were observed only once. The top ten hold approximately 15% of the sample. Sequencing input: peripheral blood. The receptors were sampled from a man in his fifties or sixties with active or convalescent COVID-19.

The rearrangement joins TRBV27 to TRBJ1-6; D is possibly TRBD1 (5 bases). Germline CDR1 and CDR2: MNHEY and SMNVEV (reference sequence). CDR3 length: 14 amino acids. The V and J ends lost 2 bases and 6 bases respectively, with 8 bases between them. The CDR3 DNA sequence: TGTGCCAGCAGTTTAGGAGACAGTAATTCACCCCTCCACTTT. Translation: CASSLGDSNSPLHF.

The V gene is TRBV9, the J gene TRBJ2-1, with a possible D match to TRBD2 (6 bases). V was trimmed by 3 bases and J by 7 bases, leaving 17 bases between them. This CDR3 is built from 15 residues. The germline V gene encodes CDR1 SGDLS and CDR2 YYNGEE. This CDR3 is CASSASGIAGNEQFF. Written as DNA, the CDR3 is TGTGCCAGCAGCGCGTCCGGGATCGCGGGGAATGAGCAGTTCTTC.

This sequence joins TRBV14 and TRBJ1-3; TRBD1 matches 7 bases. The length of the CDR3 is 15 residues. The germline V gene has CDR1 SGHDN and CDR2 FVKESK. J was trimmed by 0 bases and V by 10 bases; bases with no gene match: 9. The CDR3 nucleotides read TGTGCCAAACAGGGACAGACCAACTCTGGAAACACCATATATTTT. It translates to CAKQGQTNSGNTIYF. Full variable domain (outside the CDR3, taken from reference TRBV14 and TRBJ1-3): EAGVTQFPSHSVIEKGQTVTLRCDPISGHDNLYWYRRVMGKEIKFLLHFVKESKQDESGMPNNRFLAERTGGTYSTLKVQPAELEDSGVYFCAKQGQTNSGNTIYFGEGSWLTVV.

This clone has a single count. The chain joins TRBV29-1 to TRBJ1-1; D gene uncertain. Trimming pared 5 bases from V and 0 bases from J, leaving 7 bases between. The germline CDR1 and CDR2 sequences are SQVTM and ANQGSEA. CDR3 length equals 12 residues. This CDR3 reads CSVRVLNTEAFF. The CDR3 bases are TGCAGCGTTAGAGTTCTGAACACTGAAGCTTTCTTT.

This chain connects TRBV6-6 to TRBJ1-1; a possible D gene is TRBD1 (6 bases). The V gene lost 2 bases and the J gene lost 1 base, with 8 bases spanning the gap. The CDR3 runs 14 residues. Germline loops: CDR1 MNHNY, CDR2 SVGAGI (reference sequence). The CDR3 spells CASSYGQTNTEAFF. The CDR3 bases are TGTGCCAGCAGTTACGGACAGACGAACACTGAAGCTTTCTTT.

The chain uses TRBV6-4 and TRBJ2-3; D may be TRBD1 (5 bases). The germline CDR1 and CDR2 sequences are MRHNA and SNTAGT. The V gene lost 1 base and the J gene lost 5 bases, with 19 bases spanning the gap. The CDR3 totals 17 residues. CDR3 loop: CASSDYTAALGRDTQYF. The DNA for the CDR3 is TGTGCCAGCAGTGACTATACGGCGGCACTGGGGCGAGATACGCAGTATTTT.

The V gene is TRBV6-5, the J gene TRBJ1-1, with TRBD1 as a possible D gene (6 bases). Trimming removed 6 bases from V and 4 bases from J, with 15 bases in between. The germline gives CDR1 MNHEY, CDR2 SVGAGI. The CDR3 contains 14 residues. CDR3 sequence (DNA): TGTGCCAGCAGCACCACCCCAGGGGCCACTGAAGCTTTCTTT. This gives the protein CASSTTPGATEAFF.

V is TRBV5-1 and J is TRBJ1-1; D gene ambiguous. The CDR3 extends over 14 amino acids. V lost 4 bases and J lost 0, with 10 bases in between. Germline V lookup: CDR1 SGHRS, CDR2 YFSETQ. The CDR3 sequence: CASSPLPLNTEAFF. CDR3 nucleotide sequence: TGCGCCAGCAGCCCACTCCCGTTGAACACTGAAGCTTTCTTT.

CDR3 region: CASSLALTGALRTGELFF. The CDR3 DNA is TGTGCCAGCAGCTTGGCCCTGACAGGGGCCCTGAGGACCGGGGAGCTGTTTTTT. The rearrangement uses TRBV5-6 and TRBJ2-2; 8 nucleotides line up with TRBD1. With V trimmed by 0 bases and J by 5 bases, 12 bases remained unmatched. CDR1 is SGHDT, CDR2 YYEEEE, per germline. This CDR3 region has 18 residues.

The sample holds a few counts of this clone. The chain joins TRBV3-1 (or the pseudogene TRBV3-2) to TRBJ1-2; 7 bases map to TRBD1. This CDR3 spans 15 amino acids. Germline CDR1 LGHDT, CDR2 YNNKEL (reference sequence). The V and J ends lost 4 bases and 4 bases, in that order; junction bases with no gene match: 9. The CDR3 spells CASSRGQDPLYGYTF. CDR3 DNA sequence: TGTGCCAGCAGCCGCGGACAGGACCCCCTCTATGGCTACACCTTC.

This chain joins TRBV7-9 and TRBJ1-1; D perhaps matches TRBD1 (6 bases). The CDR3 contains 15 residues. The germline V gene has CDR1 SEHNR and CDR2 FQNEAQ (reference sequence). Trimming shortened V by 2 bases and J by 3 bases, and 13 bases separated the two germline ends. The chain's CDR3 is CASSLPSDRHTEAFF. The CDR3, as DNA: TGTGCCAGCAGCTTACCTTCGGACAGACACACTGAAGCTTTCTTT.

This rearrangement joins TRBV5-6 to TRBJ2-7, with D possibly TRBD1 on 6 matching bases. Per germline, CDR1 SGHDT and CDR2 YYEEEE. CDR3 length: 13 residues. V lost 4 bases to trimming and J lost 6 bases, with 14 bases between them. The CDR3 nucleotides read TGTGCCAGCAGCGAGAACAGGGTCGGCGAGCAGTACTTC. This translates into CASSENRVGEQYF.